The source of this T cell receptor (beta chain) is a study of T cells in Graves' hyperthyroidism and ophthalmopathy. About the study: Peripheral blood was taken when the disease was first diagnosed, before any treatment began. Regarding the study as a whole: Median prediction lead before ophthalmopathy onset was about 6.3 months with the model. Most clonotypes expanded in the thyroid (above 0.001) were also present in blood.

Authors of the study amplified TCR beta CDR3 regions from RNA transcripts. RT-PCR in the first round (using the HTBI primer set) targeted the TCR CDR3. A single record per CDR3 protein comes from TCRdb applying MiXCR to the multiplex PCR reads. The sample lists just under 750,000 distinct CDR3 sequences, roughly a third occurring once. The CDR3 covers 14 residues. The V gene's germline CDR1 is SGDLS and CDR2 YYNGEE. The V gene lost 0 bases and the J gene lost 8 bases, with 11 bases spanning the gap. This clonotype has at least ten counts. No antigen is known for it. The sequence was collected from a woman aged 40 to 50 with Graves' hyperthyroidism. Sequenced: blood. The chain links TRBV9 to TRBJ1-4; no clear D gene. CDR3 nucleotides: TGTGCCAGCAGCGTAGCCCCGGACGGCGAAAAACTGTTTTTT. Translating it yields CASSVAPDGEKLFF.